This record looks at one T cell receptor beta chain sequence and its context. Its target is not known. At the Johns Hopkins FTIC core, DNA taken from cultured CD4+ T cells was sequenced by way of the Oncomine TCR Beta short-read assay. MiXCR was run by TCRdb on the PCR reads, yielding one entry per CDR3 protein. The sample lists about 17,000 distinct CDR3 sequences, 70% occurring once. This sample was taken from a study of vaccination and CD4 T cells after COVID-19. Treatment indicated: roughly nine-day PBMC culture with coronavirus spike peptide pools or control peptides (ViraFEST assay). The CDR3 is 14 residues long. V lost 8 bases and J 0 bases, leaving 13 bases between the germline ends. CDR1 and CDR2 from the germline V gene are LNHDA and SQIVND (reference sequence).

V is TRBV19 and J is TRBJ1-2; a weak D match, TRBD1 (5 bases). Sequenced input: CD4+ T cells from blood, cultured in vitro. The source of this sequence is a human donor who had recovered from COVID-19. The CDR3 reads CASGWGEANYGYTF. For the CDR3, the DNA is TGTGCCAGTGGATGGGGGGAAGCTAACTATGGCTACACCTTC.